This TCR beta chain was sequenced for a study of shared clonotypes between healthy human individuals. Study-level results: Rarefaction gave evidence that sorted-subset sequencing remained incomplete despite large depth.

In this sample, this clone turned up a few times. Its antigen is unidentified. The genomic DNA of each subset was split evenly across several immunoSEQ plates. Sequenced by immunoSEQ multiplex PCR; TCRdb stores in-frame clones only, minus some. The table has about 300,000 clones, around 74% seen once. V shed 0 bases and J shed 2 bases, with 10 bases lying between them. There are 15 residues in the CDR3. Germline CDR1 SGHTS, CDR2 YDEGEE. This chain connects TRBV5-8 to TRBJ2-3, with D possibly being TRBD1 (5 bases). The sample was memory CD4+ T cells sorted from blood. Subset given: CD45RA-negative fraction. The sequence came from a man aged 25-45 years in good health. DNA of the CDR3: TGTGCCAGCAGCTTGGCCAGGGCAGACACAGATACGCAGTATTTT. It codes for CASSLARADTDTQYF.